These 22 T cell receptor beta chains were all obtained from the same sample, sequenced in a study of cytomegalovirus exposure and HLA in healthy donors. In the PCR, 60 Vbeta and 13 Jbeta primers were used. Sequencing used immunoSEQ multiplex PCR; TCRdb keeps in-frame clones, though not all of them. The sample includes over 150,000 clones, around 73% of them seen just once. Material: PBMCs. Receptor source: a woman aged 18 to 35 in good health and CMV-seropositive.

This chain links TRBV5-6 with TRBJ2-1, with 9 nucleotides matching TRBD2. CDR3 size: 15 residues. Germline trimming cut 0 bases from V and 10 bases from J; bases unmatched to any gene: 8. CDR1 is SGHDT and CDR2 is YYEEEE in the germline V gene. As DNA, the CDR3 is TGTGCCAGCAGCTTGGATGCGGGGGGGCCCCAGGAGCAGTTCTTC. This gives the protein CASSLDAGGPQEQFF. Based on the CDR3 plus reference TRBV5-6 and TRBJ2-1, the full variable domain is DAGVTQSPTHLIKTRGQQVTLRCSPKSGHDTVSWYQQALGQGPQFIFQYYEEEERQRGNFPDRFSGHQFPNYSSELNVNALLLGDSALYLCASSLDAGGPQEQFFGPGTRLTVL.

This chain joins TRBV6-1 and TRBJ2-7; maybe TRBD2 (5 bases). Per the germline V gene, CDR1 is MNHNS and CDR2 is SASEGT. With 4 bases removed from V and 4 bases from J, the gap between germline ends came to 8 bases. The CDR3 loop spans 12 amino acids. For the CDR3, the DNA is TGTGCCAGCAGTGGCCGCGGGTACGAGCAGTACTTC. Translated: CASSGRGYEQYF.

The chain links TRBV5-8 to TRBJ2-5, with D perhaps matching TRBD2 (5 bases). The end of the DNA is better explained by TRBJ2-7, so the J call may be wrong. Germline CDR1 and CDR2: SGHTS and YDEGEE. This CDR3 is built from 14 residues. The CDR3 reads CASSPRGSTYEQYF. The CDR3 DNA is TGTGCCAGCAGCCCCCGCGGGTCAACCTACGAGCAGTACTTC.

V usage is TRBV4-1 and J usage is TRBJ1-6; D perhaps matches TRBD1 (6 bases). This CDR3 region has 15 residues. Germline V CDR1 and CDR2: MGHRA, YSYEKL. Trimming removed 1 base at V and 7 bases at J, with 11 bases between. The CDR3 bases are TGCGCCAGCAGCCAAGGGCAGGGGAGCAATTCACCCCTCCACTTT. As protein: CASSQGQGSNSPLHF.

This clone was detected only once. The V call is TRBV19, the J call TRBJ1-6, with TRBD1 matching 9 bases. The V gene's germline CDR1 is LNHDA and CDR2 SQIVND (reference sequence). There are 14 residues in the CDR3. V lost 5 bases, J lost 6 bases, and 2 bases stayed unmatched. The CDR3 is CASSPDRGNSPLHF. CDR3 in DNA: TGTGCCAGTAGTCCGGACAGGGGTAATTCACCCCTCCACTTT.

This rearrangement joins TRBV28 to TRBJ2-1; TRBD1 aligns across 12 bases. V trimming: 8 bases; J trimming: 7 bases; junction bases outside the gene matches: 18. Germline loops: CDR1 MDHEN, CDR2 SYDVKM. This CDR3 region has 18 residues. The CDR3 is CASGGGGDRGLLWNEQFF. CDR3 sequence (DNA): TGTGCCAGCGGGGGGGGAGGGGACAGGGGGCTACTGTGGAATGAGCAGTTCTTC.

Here the CDR3 DNA reads TGTGCCAGCAGCCCCTCAGGGGGTCGGGGTAATTATGGCTACACCTTC. This gives the protein CASSPSGGRGNYGYTF. This chain joins TRBV9 and TRBJ1-2; 7 positions match TRBD1. This CDR3 contains 16 residues. Germline V lookup: CDR1 SGDLS, CDR2 YYNGEE. V lost 4 bases to trimming and J lost 5 bases; unmatched junction nucleotides: 14.

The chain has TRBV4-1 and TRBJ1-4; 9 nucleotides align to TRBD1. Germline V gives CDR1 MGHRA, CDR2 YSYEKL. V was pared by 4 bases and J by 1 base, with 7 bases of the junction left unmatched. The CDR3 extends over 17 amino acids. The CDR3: CASSLRQGVGTNEKLFF. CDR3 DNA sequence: TGCGCCAGCAGCCTCCGACAGGGGGTTGGAACTAATGAAAAACTGTTTTTT.

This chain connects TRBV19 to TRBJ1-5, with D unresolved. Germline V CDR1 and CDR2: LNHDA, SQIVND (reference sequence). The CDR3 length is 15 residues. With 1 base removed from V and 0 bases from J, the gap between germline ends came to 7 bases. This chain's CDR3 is CASSIADYSNQPQHF. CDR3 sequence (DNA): TGTGCCAGTAGTATAGCAGATTATAGCAATCAGCCCCAGCATTTT.

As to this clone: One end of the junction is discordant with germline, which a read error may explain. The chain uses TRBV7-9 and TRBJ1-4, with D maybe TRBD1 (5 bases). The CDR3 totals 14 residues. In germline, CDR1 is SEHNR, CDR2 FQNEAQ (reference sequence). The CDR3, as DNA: TGTTCCAGCAGCCAAACAGGTCTAAATGAAAAACTGTTTTTT. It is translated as CSSSQTGLNEKLFF.

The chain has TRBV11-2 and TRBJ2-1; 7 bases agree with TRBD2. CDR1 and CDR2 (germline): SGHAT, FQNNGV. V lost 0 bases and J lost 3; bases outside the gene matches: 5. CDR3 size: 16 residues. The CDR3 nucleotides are TGTGCCAGCAGCTTAGAATGGGGGGGAAGCTACAATGAGCAGTTCTTC. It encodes CASSLEWGGSYNEQFF.

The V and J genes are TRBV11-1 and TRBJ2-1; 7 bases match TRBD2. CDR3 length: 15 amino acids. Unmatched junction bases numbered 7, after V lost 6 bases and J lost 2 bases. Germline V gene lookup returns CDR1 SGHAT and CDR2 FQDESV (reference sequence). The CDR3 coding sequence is TGTGCCAGCAGTCCCAGGGAGGGAACCTACAATGAGCAGTTCTTC. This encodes CASSPREGTYNEQFF.

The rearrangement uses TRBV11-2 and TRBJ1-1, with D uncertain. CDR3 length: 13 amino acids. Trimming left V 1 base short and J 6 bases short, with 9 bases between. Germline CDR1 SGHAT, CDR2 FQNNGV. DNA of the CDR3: TGTGCCAGCAGCTTAGGCGGATACGCTGAAGCTTTCTTT. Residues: CASSLGGYAEAFF.

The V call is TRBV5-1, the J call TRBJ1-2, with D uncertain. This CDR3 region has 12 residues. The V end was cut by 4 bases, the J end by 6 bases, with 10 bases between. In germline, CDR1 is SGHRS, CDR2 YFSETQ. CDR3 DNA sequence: TGCGCCAGCAGCGATTTAACAGATGGCTACACCTTC. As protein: CASSDLTDGYTF.

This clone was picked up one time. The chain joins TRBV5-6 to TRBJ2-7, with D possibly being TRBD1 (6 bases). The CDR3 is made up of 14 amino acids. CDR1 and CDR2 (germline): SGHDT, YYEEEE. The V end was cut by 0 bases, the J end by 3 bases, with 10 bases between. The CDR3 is CASSLAGAFYEQYF. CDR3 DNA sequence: TGTGCCAGCAGCTTGGCAGGGGCCTTCTACGAGCAGTACTTC.

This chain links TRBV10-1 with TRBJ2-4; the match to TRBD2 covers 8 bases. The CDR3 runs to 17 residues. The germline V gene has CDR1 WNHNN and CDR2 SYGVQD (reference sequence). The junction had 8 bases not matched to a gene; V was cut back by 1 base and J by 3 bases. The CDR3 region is CASSEYGAGELKNIQYF. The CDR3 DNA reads TGCGCCAGCAGTGAGTATGGAGCGGGGGAACTCAAAAACATTCAGTACTTC.

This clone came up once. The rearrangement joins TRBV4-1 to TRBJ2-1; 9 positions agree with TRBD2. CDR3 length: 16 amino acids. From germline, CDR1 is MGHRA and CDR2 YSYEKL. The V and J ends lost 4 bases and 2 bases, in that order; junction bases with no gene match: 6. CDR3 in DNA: TGCGCCAGCAGCCCGTCGGCGGGGGGGGCCTACAATGAGCAGTTCTTC. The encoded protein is CASSPSAGGAYNEQFF.

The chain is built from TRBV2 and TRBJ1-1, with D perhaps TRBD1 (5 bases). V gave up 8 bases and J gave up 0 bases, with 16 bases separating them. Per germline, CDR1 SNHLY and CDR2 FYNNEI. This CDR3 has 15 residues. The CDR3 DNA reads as TGTGCCAGCCGGATCAGGGAGGTATTGAACACTGAAGCTTTCTTT. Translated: CASRIREVLNTEAFF.

The CDR3 region is CASSPTGFTETQYF. CDR3 nucleotides: TGTGCCAGTAGTCCAACCGGGTTCACGGAGACCCAGTACTTC. This chain uses TRBV19 with TRBJ2-5; D gene unclear. Between the trimmed V and J ends, which lost 5 bases and 5 bases, there was a span of 15 bases. The CDR3 has 14 amino acids. Per germline, CDR1 LNHDA and CDR2 SQIVND (reference sequence). Combining the CDR3 with reference TRBV19 and TRBJ2-5 gives the whole variable domain DGGITQSPKYLFRKEGQNVTLSCEQNLNHDAMYWYRQDPGQGLRLIYYSQIVNDFQKGDIAEGYSVSREKKESFPLTVTSAQKNPTAFYLCASSPTGFTETQYFGPGTRLLVL.

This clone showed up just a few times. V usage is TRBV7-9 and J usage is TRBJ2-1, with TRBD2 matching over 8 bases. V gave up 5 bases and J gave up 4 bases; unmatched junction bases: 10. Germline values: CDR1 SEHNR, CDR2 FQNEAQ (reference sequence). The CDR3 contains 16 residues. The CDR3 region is CASSQGWAGGYNEQFF. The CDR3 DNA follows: TGTGCCAGCAGCCAAGGGTGGGCGGGGGGTTACAATGAGCAGTTCTTC.

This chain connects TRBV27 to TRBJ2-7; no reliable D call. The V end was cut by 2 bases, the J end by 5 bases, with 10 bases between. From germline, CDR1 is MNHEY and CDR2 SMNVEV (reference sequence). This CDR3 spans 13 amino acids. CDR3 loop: CASSLGPRNEQYF. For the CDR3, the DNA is TGTGCCAGCAGTTTAGGCCCTAGGAACGAGCAGTACTTC.

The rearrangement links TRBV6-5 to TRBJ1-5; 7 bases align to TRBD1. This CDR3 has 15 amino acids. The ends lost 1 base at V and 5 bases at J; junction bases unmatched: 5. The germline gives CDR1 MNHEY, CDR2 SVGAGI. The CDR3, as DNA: TGTGCCAGCAGTTACTTGACAGGGCCCGATCAGCCCCAGCATTTT. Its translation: CASSYLTGPDQPQHF.